These 10 T cell receptor beta chains share one sample of origin, sequenced in a study of OX40 agonist ivuxolimab in advanced cancers. Data came from immunoSEQ multiplex PCR; TCRdb stores just in-frame clones and leaves some out. The sample comprises 44,000 or so clones, less than 90% of which are singletons, and roughly 7.3% rests with the top ten. Sequences were derived from CD4+ or CD8+ T cells sorted from blood, sampled in a trial of the OX40 agonist ivuxolimab. The receptors originated from an adult with an advanced solid tumor such as melanoma, head and neck, liver or kidney cancer.

This sequence joins TRBV10-3 and TRBJ2-3; TRBD2 matches at 7 bases. The germline V gene has CDR1 ENHRY and CDR2 SYGVKD. This CDR3 has 13 residues. Trimming took 7 bases from V and 6 from J; bases not matched to a gene: 7. CDR3 sequence reads: CAITDGLVDTQYF. The CDR3 DNA follows: TGTGCCATCACCGATGGACTAGTTGATACGCAGTATTTT.

V and J are TRBV10-3 and TRBJ1-1, with D possibly matching TRBD1 (5 bases). The length of the CDR3 is 13 residues. Trimming removed 6 bases at V and 1 base at J, with 9 bases between. CDR1 and CDR2 from the germline V gene are ENHRY and SYGVKD. CDR3 residues: CAIRGRQNTEAFF. In DNA, the CDR3 is TGTGCCATCAGGGGACGGCAGAACACTGAAGCTTTCTTT.

This chain links TRBV6-1 with TRBJ1-4; 10 bases match TRBD1. V was pared by 6 bases and J by 8 bases, with 9 bases of the junction left unmatched. The germline V gene has CDR1 MNHNS and CDR2 SASEGT. This CDR3 has 15 amino acids. The CDR3 here is CASRGDRGPWEKLFF. DNA of the CDR3: TGTGCCAGCAGGGGAGACAGGGGGCCGTGGGAAAAACTGTTTTTT.

This chain links TRBV14 with TRBJ1-2, with D possibly being TRBD1 (6 bases). In germline, CDR1 is SGHDN, CDR2 FVKESK. The CDR3 is made up of 13 amino acids. V shed 2 bases and J shed 3 bases, with 7 bases lying between them. Written as DNA, the CDR3 is TGTGCCAGCAGCCAAAACAGGGACTATGGCTACACCTTC. Amino acids: CASSQNRDYGYTF.

The chain recombines TRBV10-3 with TRBJ2-5; TRBD2 matches 9 bases. J was trimmed by 3 bases and V by 8 bases; bases with no gene match: 7. The CDR3 totals 14 residues. Germline CDR1 ENHRY, CDR2 SYGVKD. The CDR3 sequence is CAIGATSGEETQYF. In DNA, the CDR3 is TGTGCCATCGGGGCGACTAGCGGAGAAGAGACCCAGTACTTC.

The V and J genes are TRBV6-1 and TRBJ1-6; 8 positions match TRBD1. The CDR3 consists of 15 residues. V lost 5 bases, J lost 12 bases, and 12 bases stayed unmatched. Per germline, CDR1 MNHNS and CDR2 SASEGT. The CDR3 nucleotides are TGTGCCAGCAGTAGAGTCCCGGGACAGGTTCAACCCCTCCACTTT. Its protein product is CASSRVPGQVQPLHF.

The chain links TRBV29-1 to TRBJ2-7; D may be TRBD2 (6 bases). CDR3 length: 12 residues. The V and J ends lost 6 bases and 4 bases respectively, with 13 bases between them. The V gene's germline CDR1 is SQVTM and CDR2 ANQGSEA. In DNA, the CDR3 is TGCAGCGTGGGGGACTTCGGGTACGAGCAGTACTTC. This gives the protein CSVGDFGYEQYF.

V and J are TRBV4-2 and TRBJ2-1; 7 nucleotides line up with TRBD1. The CDR3 runs to 15 residues. Trimming removed 0 bases from V and 14 bases from J; junction bases left unmatched: 13. Looked up from germline, CDR1 is LGHNA and CDR2 is YNFKEQ. DNA of the CDR3: TGTGCCAGCAGCCAAGACCCATACCTCAGGGGGTCGAAGTTCTTC. Its translation is CASSQDPYLRGSKFF.

V gene TRBV18 combines with J gene TRBJ2-5, with TRBD2 matching over 11 bases. CDR1 KGHSH and CDR2 LQKENI come from the germline V gene. V gave up 4 bases and J gave up 0 bases; unmatched junction bases: 4. This CDR3 is built from 16 residues. In DNA form, the CDR3 reads TGTGCCAGCTCACGATCGGGACTAGCGGACCAAGAGACCCAGTACTTC. It codes for CASSRSGLADQETQYF.

This chain joins TRBV19 and TRBJ2-2; 12 bases map to TRBD2. J gave up 5 bases and V 6 bases, and 7 bases lay outside the gene matches. The CDR3 contains 16 residues. Germline V gene sequence: CDR1 LNHDA, CDR2 SQIVND (reference sequence). CDR3 nucleotides: TGTGCCAGTAGGACAGCTAGCGGGAGGGTTACCGGGGAGCTGTTTTTT. Encoded protein: CASRTASGRVTGELFF.